This passage covers 21 T cell receptor beta chains from one sample sequenced in a study of blood T cells in healthy people across ages. A second roughly 7 to 12 cycle PCR used barcoded and J-beta primers. TCRdb called the 5' RACE reads again in MiXCR, with one record for every CDR3 protein. The data contain over a million distinct CDR3 sequences, around 43% of them singletons. Sequencing was done on a sample of blood. These receptors all stem from a woman aged 55 to 70 in good health.

The chain recombines TRBV29-1 with TRBJ2-3; 13 bases line up with TRBD2. Trimming at V came to 4 bases and at J to 4 bases, leaving 8 bases not matched to a gene. Germline values: CDR1 SQVTM, CDR2 ANQGSEA. The CDR3 spans 16 residues. CDR3 coding DNA: TGCAGCGTTGGGTTGAGACTAGCGGGAGGACCAGATACGCAGTATTTT. Protein product: CSVGLRLAGGPDTQYF.

The chain combines TRBV4-1 with TRBJ1-5, with 7 nucleotides matching TRBD1. Looked up from germline, CDR1 is MGHRA and CDR2 is YSYEKL. V was clipped by 2 bases and J by 2 bases; unmatched bases: 9. The CDR3 is 17 residues long. CDR3 DNA: TGCGCCAGCAGCCAATTTTATTCCGGACAGGGCAATCAGCCCCAGCATTTT. Translating gives CASSQFYSGQGNQPQHF.

This chain links TRBV3-1 with TRBJ2-5; 7 bases line up with TRBD1. Germline values: CDR1 LGHDT, CDR2 YNNKEL (reference sequence). Trimming cost V 0 bases and J 2 bases; bases outside gene matches: 9. The CDR3 is 17 amino acids. CDR3: CASSQDAARDSQETQYF. The CDR3, as DNA: TGTGCCAGCAGCCAAGACGCTGCGAGGGACAGTCAAGAGACCCAGTACTTC.

The chain joins TRBV10-3 to TRBJ2-5; 7 bases fit TRBD2. Looked up from germline, CDR1 is ENHRY and CDR2 is SYGVKD. The V gene end was trimmed by 4 bases and the J gene end by 11 bases; junction bases not matched to a gene: 16. This CDR3 spans 15 amino acids. For the CDR3, the DNA is TGTGCCATCAGTGGGGGAGGGGACGCGCGGCGTGAGCAGTACTTC. The encoded protein is CAISGGGDARREQYF.

J is TRBJ2-1 and V is TRBV5-1; D tentatively fits TRBD1 or TRBD2 (5 bases each). Per germline, CDR1 SGHRS and CDR2 YFSETQ. This CDR3 comprises 17 residues. V shed 3 bases and J shed 4 bases, with 20 bases lying between them. CDR3 coding DNA: TGCGCCAGCAGCTCCGGACTCAATGCCAGGGTGTACAATGAGCAGTTCTTC. Translation: CASSSGLNARVYNEQFF.

This clonotype was seen a handful of times. The chain has TRBV7-9 and TRBJ1-2, with D unclear. Germline V gene sequence: CDR1 SEHNR, CDR2 FQNEAQ (reference sequence). This CDR3 is 13 amino acids long. The germline V and J ends were trimmed by 1 base and 6 bases, with 9 bases remaining between them. The CDR3 here is CASSLGFGDGYTF. CDR3 nucleotides: TGTGCCAGCAGCTTAGGTTTCGGGGATGGCTACACCTTC.

This clonotype was seen only a few times. The chain joins TRBV20-1 to TRBJ2-5; 9 bases align to TRBD2. The DNA end is a closer match to TRBJ2-7, so the J assignment may be wrong. Germline V gene data show CDR1 as DFQATT and CDR2 as SNEGSKA (reference sequence). The CDR3 length is 14 residues. CDR3 amino acids: CSANIAGVLNEQYF. DNA for the CDR3: TGCAGTGCTAATATAGCGGGAGTCTTAAACGAGCAGTACTTC.

V and J are TRBV7-2 and TRBJ2-3; 10 bases align to TRBD2. The CDR3 extends over 17 amino acids. CDR1 and CDR2 from the germline V gene are SGHTA and FQGNSA. Trimming at V came to 0 bases and at J to 2 bases, leaving 5 bases not matched to a gene. The CDR3 bases are TGTGCCAGCAGCTTAGCGCTAGGACTAGCGGTCACAGATACGCAGTATTTT. Its protein product is CASSLALGLAVTDTQYF.

CDR3 coding DNA: TGCGCCAGCAGCTTGGATGTTAGCGGGAGCTACAATGAGCAGTTCTTC. This translates into CASSLDVSGSYNEQFF. The chain uses TRBV5-1 and TRBJ2-1; 9 bases agree with TRBD2. V trimming: 0 bases; J trimming: 3 bases; junction bases outside the gene matches: 4. Germline CDR1 is SGHRS and CDR2 is YFSETQ. CDR3 length equals 16 residues.

The chain links TRBV10-3 to TRBJ1-6; possible D gene TRBD1, 5 bases. V lost 3 bases to trimming and J lost 8 bases, with 5 bases between them. The CDR3 is 12 residues long. Germline CDR1 and CDR2: ENHRY and SYGVKD. The CDR3, as DNA: TGTGCCATCAGTGACAGGGATTCACCCCTCCACTTT. It specifies CAISDRDSPLHF.

V and J are TRBV10-3 and TRBJ2-1, with 10 bases aligning to TRBD2. This CDR3 has 17 amino acids. Looked up from germline, CDR1 is ENHRY and CDR2 is SYGVKD. V shed 2 bases and J 9 bases; nucleotides not matched to a gene: 13. The DNA of the CDR3 is TGTGCCATCAGTGAGAGGTCGGGAGCGGGAGGGCCCGGTGAGCAGTTCTTC. Translated: CAISERSGAGGPGEQFF.

The CDR3 here is CASSRQGLNSYEQYF. DNA for the CDR3: TGTGCCAGCAGTCGACAGGGTCTTAATTCCTACGAGCAGTACTTC. The gene calls are TRBV27 and TRBJ2-7; 7 nucleotides match TRBD1. Germline V lookup: CDR1 MNHEY, CDR2 SMNVEV (reference sequence). The length of the CDR3 is 15 residues. J was trimmed by 1 base and V by 5 bases; bases with no gene match: 8.

The chain has TRBV27 and TRBJ2-1; 11 bases are a match to TRBD1. With V trimmed by 6 bases and J by 6 bases, 7 bases remained unmatched. This CDR3 region has 15 residues. Germline-derived CDR1 and CDR2 are MNHEY and SMNVEV (reference sequence). The CDR3, as DNA: TGTGCCAGCAGCCACACCGGGACAGGGGGCAATGAGCAGTTCTTC. Protein sequence: CASSHTGTGGNEQFF.

V usage is TRBV7-9 and J usage is TRBJ2-6, with D maybe TRBD1 (7 bases). This CDR3 is built from 17 residues. Trimming cost V 0 bases and J 1 base, with 10 bases left between them. Germline V gene sequence: CDR1 SEHNR, CDR2 FQNEAQ (reference sequence). The DNA for the CDR3 is TGTGCCAGCAGCTTAGCGACAGGGAGGTCTGGGGCCAACGTCCTGACTTTC. Translating it yields CASSLATGRSGANVLTF.

In this sample, this clonotype turned up a few times. V is TRBV2 and J is TRBJ2-3; TRBD2 aligns across 11 bases. Germline CDR1 reads SNHLY; CDR2 reads FYNNEI. V shed 6 bases, J shed 3 bases, and the junction held 17 bases outside the gene matches. The CDR3 has 19 residues. CDR3 sequence: CASSHPRNTSGSGTDTQYF. DNA for the CDR3: TGTGCCAGCAGCCATCCCCGGAATACTAGCGGGAGCGGAACAGATACGCAGTATTTT. Filled out from reference TRBV2 and TRBJ2-3, the complete variable domain reads EPEVTQTPSHQVTQMGQEVILRCVPISNHLYFYWYRQILGQKVEFLVSFYNNEISEKSEIFDDQFSVERPDGSNFTLKIRSTKLEDSAMYFCASSHPRNTSGSGTDTQYFGPGTRLTVL.

The rearrangement uses TRBV18 and TRBJ2-7; D gene ambiguous. The V gene's germline CDR1 is KGHSH and CDR2 LQKENI. This CDR3 region has 12 residues. Trimming pared 2 bases from V and 10 bases from J, leaving 12 bases between. The CDR3 is CASSPAPPTQYF. The CDR3 coding sequence is TGTGCCAGCTCACCAGCACCTCCAACCCAGTACTTC.

This clonotype was detected only a few times. The chain employs TRBV27 and TRBJ2-1, with D possibly being TRBD1 (6 bases). The germline gives CDR1 MNHEY, CDR2 SMNVEV (reference sequence). The CDR3 runs 14 residues. Trimming pared 4 bases from V and 10 bases from J, leaving 17 bases between. The chain's CDR3 is CASSSPFGGVEQFF. The CDR3 DNA reads TGTGCCAGCAGTTCACCCTTTGGGGGCGTAGAGCAGTTCTTC.

V is TRBV5-1 and J is TRBJ1-2; 8 nucleotides agree with TRBD1. V shed 0 bases and J 6 bases; nucleotides not matched to a gene: 4. This CDR3 has 14 amino acids. From germline, CDR1 is SGHRS and CDR2 YFSETQ. The CDR3, as DNA: TGCGCCAGCAGCTTGGAGGCAGGGGGCCATGGCTACACCTTC. Translated, it gives CASSLEAGGHGYTF. The entire variable domain, with the rest obtained from reference TRBV5-1 and TRBJ1-2, is as follows: KAGVTQTPRYLIKTRGQQVTLSCSPISGHRSVSWYQQTPGQGLQFLFEYFSETQRNKGNFPGRFSGRQFSNSRSEMNVSTLELGDSALYLCASSLEAGGHGYTFGSGTRLTVV.

The DNA for the CDR3 is TGCGCCAGCAGCCGGAACCCGGGACTAGCGGACGAGCAGTACTTC. Translation gives CASSRNPGLADEQYF. The genes are TRBV5-1 and TRBJ2-7; 11 nucleotides line up with TRBD2. This CDR3 spans 15 amino acids. With 4 bases clipped from V and 5 bases from J, the junction kept 8 bases outside the gene matches. The germline V gene encodes CDR1 SGHRS and CDR2 YFSETQ.

The chain carries TRBV15 and TRBJ1-1, with D tentatively TRBD1 (6 bases). V shed 1 base and J shed 6 bases, with 9 bases lying between them. The germline CDR1 and CDR2 sequences are LNHNV and YYDKDF (reference sequence). This CDR3 is built from 13 residues. This CDR3 is CATSRAGGPEAFF. In DNA form, the CDR3 reads TGTGCCACCAGCAGAGCGGGGGGGCCTGAAGCTTTCTTT.

This clonotype occurred a few times. The chain uses TRBV12-3 or TRBV12-4 and TRBJ2-7; possibly TRBD2 for D (6 bases). CDR3 size: 13 residues. Trimming removed 5 bases at V and 8 bases at J, with 16 bases between. CDR3 DNA sequence: TGTGCCAGCAGTCTGGGACTGACTACGAAGCAGTACTTC. It is translated as CASSLGLTTKQYF.